This is a list of T cell receptor beta chains from one sample in a study of blood T cells in healthy people across ages. TCRdb re-called the 5' RACE reads through MiXCR, storing one row per CDR3 protein. The data show around 1,000,000 distinct CDR3 sequences, around two fifths seen once. Sequenced sample: blood. Receptors were obtained from a man aged 18 to 29 in good health. The CDR3 runs from the conserved cysteine through the conserved F or W. D genes are given only for firm matches. Size values are once, few and many counts, or a class for expanded clones, and some rows have none.

clone size	V gene	D gene	J gene	CDR3 protein	CDR3 DNA
-	TRBV5-1	TRBD2	TRBJ2-1	CASSLSSGGGFNEQFF	TGCGCCAGCAGCTTGAGTTCGGGGGGGGGATTCAATGAGCAGTTCTTC
-	TRBV4-2	TRBD2	TRBJ2-3	CASSQDKRGEDTQYF	TGTGCCAGCAGCCAAGATAAGCGGGGGGAAGATACGCAGTATTTT
-	TRBV20-1	TRBD2	TRBJ2-7	CSARASGKYNEQYF	TGCAGTGCTAGAGCTAGCGGGAAGTACAATGAGCAGTACTTC
few	TRBV27	-	TRBJ2-2	CASTWGGTLGRELFF	TGTGCCAGCACTTGGGGCGGGACTTTGGGCCGGGAGCTGTTTTTT
-	TRBV7-2	-	TRBJ2-3	CASSLAGPGVRDTQYF	TGTGCCAGCAGCTTAGCCGGCCCGGGAGTTCGAGATACGCAGTATTTT
-	TRBV5-5	-	TRBJ2-7	CASSLALGVYNEQYF	TGTGCCAGCAGCTTGGCCTTGGGGGTATACAATGAGCAGTACTTC
few	TRBV27	-	TRBJ1-6	CASSPVQNSPLHF	TGTGCCAGCAGTCCCGTACAGAATTCACCCCTCCACTTT
few	TRBV10-3	TRBD2	TRBJ2-3	CAISESLIAGGTSTDTQYF	TGTGCCATCAGTGAGTCGCTGATAGCGGGGGGCACTAGCACAGATACGCAGTATTTT
-	TRBV20-1	TRBD1	TRBJ2-3	CSAERDREGTDTQYF	TGCAGTGCTGAACGGGACAGGGAAGGCACAGATACGCAGTATTTT
-	TRBV12-3/TRBV12-4	TRBD1	TRBJ1-2	CACGRQGNYGYTF	TGTGCCTGCGGGAGACAGGGAAACTATGGCTACACCTTC
-	TRBV7-9	-	TRBJ2-7	CASSFHGAWIYEQYF	TGTGCCAGCAGCTTCCACGGGGCCTGGATCTACGAGCAGTACTTC
-	TRBV4-3	-	TRBJ1-2	CASSQGTPGQPYGYTF	TGCGCCAGCAGCCAAGGTACTCCGGGACAACCCTATGGCTACACCTTC
-	TRBV4-3	-	TRBJ2-1	CASSQGVYPENEQFF	TGCGCCAGCAGCCAAGGTGTCTACCCCGAGAATGAGCAGTTCTTC
-	TRBV3-1	TRBD1	TRBJ2-7	CASSQEGTVTRGSYEQYF	TGTGCCAGCAGCCAAGAGGGGACAGTTACTCGAGGCTCCTACGAGCAGTACTTC
many	TRBV7-2	-	TRBJ2-1	CASSLSYNEQFF	TGTGCCAGCAGCTTAAGCTACAATGAGCAGTTCTTC
-	TRBV6-2/TRBV6-3	TRBD1	TRBJ1-5	CAAGGQEGQPQHF	TGTGCCGCCGGAGGACAGGAAGGTCAGCCCCAGCATTTT
-	TRBV7-6	-	TRBJ1-1	CASSLAMGGASEAFF	TGTGCCAGCAGCTTAGCGATGGGGGGGGCGAGTGAAGCTTTCTTT
once	TRBV9	-	TRBJ1-2	CASSVGPDRSYGYTF	TGTGCCAGCAGCGTGGGCCCCGACAGGAGCTATGGCTACACCTTC
-	TRBV7-2	-	TRBJ2-6	CASGFVNSVGVGTNVLTF	TGTGCCAGCGGCTTCGTGAACAGTGTGGGGGTAGGGACCAACGTCCTGACTTTC
-	TRBV4-3	TRBD1	TRBJ2-7	CASSQTGTGGYNEQYF	TGCGCCAGCAGCCAGACCGGGACAGGGGGATACAATGAGCAGTACTTC
few	TRBV6-2/TRBV6-3	-	TRBJ2-3	CASSYSITDTQYF	TGTGCCAGCAGTTACTCGATTACAGATACGCAGTATTTT
few	TRBV4-2	TRBD1	TRBJ1-1	CASSQSRQGGTEAFF	TGTGCCAGCAGCCAATCGCGACAGGGTGGAACTGAAGCTTTCTTT
-	TRBV7-9	-	TRBJ2-3	CAVLVGGPQDTQYF	TGTGCCGTCCTGGTGGGGGGGCCACAAGATACGCAGTATTTT
few	TRBV7-9	-	TRBJ2-7	CASSSLEEAYSYEQYF	TGTGCCAGCAGCTCCCTCGAGGAGGCTTACTCCTACGAGCAGTACTTC
-	TRBV21-1	-	TRBJ2-7	CASPERAGGLYNEQYF	TGTGCCAGCCCCGAAAGAGCGGGGGGGCTATACAATGAGCAGTACTTC
-	TRBV11-2	-	TRBJ1-1	CASSPFGGSLNAEAFF	TGTGCCAGCAGCCCCTTCGGGGGATCTCTGAACGCTGAAGCTTTCTTT
-	TRBV6-5	-	TRBJ1-1	CASVSGTLNTEAFF	TGTGCCAGCGTGTCTGGCACCCTGAACACTGAAGCTTTCTTT
few	TRBV6-1	-	TRBJ1-2	CAGRTQLTYGYTF	TGTGCCGGCCGGACGCAGCTCACTTATGGCTACACCTTC
-	TRBV6-5	TRBD2	TRBJ2-7	CASSRLPSGGTWEQYF	TGTGCCAGCAGTCGTCTTCCTAGCGGGGGTACCTGGGAGCAGTACTTC
-	TRBV5-1	-	TRBJ2-7	CASSAKGGADEQYF	TGCGCCAGCAGCGCTAAAGGCGGGGCGGACGAGCAGTACTTC
few	TRBV9	-	TRBJ1-2	CASSVGAISYGYTF	TGTGCCAGCAGCGTTGGGGCAATTAGCTATGGCTACACCTTC
few	TRBV7-2	-	TRBJ2-4	CASSPIRGGEQYF	TGTGCCAGCAGCCCAATCCGGGGTGGGGAGCAGTACTTC
few	TRBV20-1	-	TRBJ2-7	CSARDTEREQYF	TGCAGTGCTAGAGATACGGAGCGGGAGCAGTACTTC
-	TRBV2	TRBD1	TRBJ1-5	CASSRQGRGQPQHF	TGTGCCAGCAGCCGACAGGGTAGAGGTCAGCCCCAGCATTTT
few	TRBV7-2	-	TRBJ2-3	CASSSMGASSTDTQYF	TGTGCCAGCAGCTCCATGGGAGCCTCTAGCACAGATACGCAGTATTTT
-	TRBV5-1	-	TRBJ2-3	CASSLVGRASTDTQYF	TGCGCCAGCAGCTTGGTGGGCAGGGCTAGCACAGATACGCAGTATTTT
-	TRBV4-1	TRBD2	TRBJ2-5	CASSPVIPGLAGETQYF	TGCGCCAGCAGCCCGGTAATCCCGGGACTAGCGGGAGAGACCCAGTACTTC
few	TRBV25-1	-	TRBJ1-4	CASSEGPRHATNEKLFF	TGTGCCAGCAGTGAGGGTCCACGTCATGCAACTAATGAAAAACTGTTTTTT
-	TRBV2	-	TRBJ1-6	CASSKDRSNSPLHF	TGTGCCAGCAGTAAGGACCGATCCAATTCACCCCTCCACTTT
-	TRBV4-3	TRBD1	TRBJ1-1	CASSLRAAGGDPTEAFF	TGCGCCAGCAGCCTCAGAGCAGCAGGGGGCGACCCCACTGAAGCTTTCTTT
-	TRBV4-1	-	TRBJ2-5	CASSQDPEETQYF	TGCGCCAGCAGCCAAGACCCCGAGGAGACCCAGTACTTC
few	TRBV6-2/TRBV6-3	-	TRBJ2-3	CASSYPEFWDTSSTDTQYF	TGTGCCAGCAGTTACCCTGAGTTCTGGGACACGAGCAGCACAGATACGCAGTATTTT
-	TRBV7-3	-	TRBJ1-6	CASSSSSNSPLHF	TGTGCCAGCAGCTCGTCCTCTAATTCACCCCTCCACTTT
-	TRBV11-2	-	TRBJ2-5	CASSLGAGKQETQYF	TGTGCCAGCAGCTTAGGTGCAGGCAAGCAAGAGACCCAGTACTTC
-	TRBV7-3	-	TRBJ2-3	CASSRGGTTDTQYF	TGTGCCAGCAGCCGTGGGGGAACCACAGATACGCAGTATTTT
-	TRBV7-9	-	TRBJ2-2	CASSEPPGSFSGELFF	TGTGCCAGCAGCGAACCGCCAGGGTCTTTTTCAGGGGAGCTGTTTTTT
few	TRBV4-3	-	TRBJ2-4	CASSQDWGGPAKNIQYF	TGCGCCAGCAGCCAAGATTGGGGGGGGCCGGCCAAAAACATTCAGTACTTC
-	TRBV24-1	TRBD1	TRBJ2-1	CATSGGQALSYNEQFF	TGTGCCACCAGTGGGGGACAGGCACTCTCCTACAATGAGCAGTTCTTC
few	TRBV7-3	TRBD1	TRBJ1-2	CASSLGTGAGGYTF	TGTGCCAGCAGCTTAGGGACAGGGGCAGGTGGCTACACCTTC
few	TRBV5-1	-	TRBJ2-3	CASLVDTQYF	TGCGCCAGCCTCGTGGATACGCAGTATTTT
-	TRBV7-2	-	TRBJ1-1	CASSFSGTGNTEAFF	TGTGCCAGCAGCTTTTCCGGGACTGGGAACACTGAAGCTTTCTTT
many	TRBV10-3	TRBD1	TRBJ2-7	CAISESRQGYEQYF	TGTGCCATCAGTGAGTCGAGACAGGGCTACGAGCAGTACTTC
-	TRBV4-3	TRBD2	TRBJ2-1	CASGRTGLAHNEQFF	TGCGCCAGCGGCCGAACGGGACTAGCCCACAATGAGCAGTTCTTC
-	TRBV7-9	-	TRBJ2-2	CATGQLRNTGELFF	TGTGCCACCGGACAGTTGAGGAACACCGGGGAGCTGTTTTTT
few	TRBV4-2	-	TRBJ2-1	CASSQETHTRSSYNEQFF	TGTGCCAGCAGCCAGGAGACCCATACTAGGAGCTCCTACAATGAGCAGTTCTTC